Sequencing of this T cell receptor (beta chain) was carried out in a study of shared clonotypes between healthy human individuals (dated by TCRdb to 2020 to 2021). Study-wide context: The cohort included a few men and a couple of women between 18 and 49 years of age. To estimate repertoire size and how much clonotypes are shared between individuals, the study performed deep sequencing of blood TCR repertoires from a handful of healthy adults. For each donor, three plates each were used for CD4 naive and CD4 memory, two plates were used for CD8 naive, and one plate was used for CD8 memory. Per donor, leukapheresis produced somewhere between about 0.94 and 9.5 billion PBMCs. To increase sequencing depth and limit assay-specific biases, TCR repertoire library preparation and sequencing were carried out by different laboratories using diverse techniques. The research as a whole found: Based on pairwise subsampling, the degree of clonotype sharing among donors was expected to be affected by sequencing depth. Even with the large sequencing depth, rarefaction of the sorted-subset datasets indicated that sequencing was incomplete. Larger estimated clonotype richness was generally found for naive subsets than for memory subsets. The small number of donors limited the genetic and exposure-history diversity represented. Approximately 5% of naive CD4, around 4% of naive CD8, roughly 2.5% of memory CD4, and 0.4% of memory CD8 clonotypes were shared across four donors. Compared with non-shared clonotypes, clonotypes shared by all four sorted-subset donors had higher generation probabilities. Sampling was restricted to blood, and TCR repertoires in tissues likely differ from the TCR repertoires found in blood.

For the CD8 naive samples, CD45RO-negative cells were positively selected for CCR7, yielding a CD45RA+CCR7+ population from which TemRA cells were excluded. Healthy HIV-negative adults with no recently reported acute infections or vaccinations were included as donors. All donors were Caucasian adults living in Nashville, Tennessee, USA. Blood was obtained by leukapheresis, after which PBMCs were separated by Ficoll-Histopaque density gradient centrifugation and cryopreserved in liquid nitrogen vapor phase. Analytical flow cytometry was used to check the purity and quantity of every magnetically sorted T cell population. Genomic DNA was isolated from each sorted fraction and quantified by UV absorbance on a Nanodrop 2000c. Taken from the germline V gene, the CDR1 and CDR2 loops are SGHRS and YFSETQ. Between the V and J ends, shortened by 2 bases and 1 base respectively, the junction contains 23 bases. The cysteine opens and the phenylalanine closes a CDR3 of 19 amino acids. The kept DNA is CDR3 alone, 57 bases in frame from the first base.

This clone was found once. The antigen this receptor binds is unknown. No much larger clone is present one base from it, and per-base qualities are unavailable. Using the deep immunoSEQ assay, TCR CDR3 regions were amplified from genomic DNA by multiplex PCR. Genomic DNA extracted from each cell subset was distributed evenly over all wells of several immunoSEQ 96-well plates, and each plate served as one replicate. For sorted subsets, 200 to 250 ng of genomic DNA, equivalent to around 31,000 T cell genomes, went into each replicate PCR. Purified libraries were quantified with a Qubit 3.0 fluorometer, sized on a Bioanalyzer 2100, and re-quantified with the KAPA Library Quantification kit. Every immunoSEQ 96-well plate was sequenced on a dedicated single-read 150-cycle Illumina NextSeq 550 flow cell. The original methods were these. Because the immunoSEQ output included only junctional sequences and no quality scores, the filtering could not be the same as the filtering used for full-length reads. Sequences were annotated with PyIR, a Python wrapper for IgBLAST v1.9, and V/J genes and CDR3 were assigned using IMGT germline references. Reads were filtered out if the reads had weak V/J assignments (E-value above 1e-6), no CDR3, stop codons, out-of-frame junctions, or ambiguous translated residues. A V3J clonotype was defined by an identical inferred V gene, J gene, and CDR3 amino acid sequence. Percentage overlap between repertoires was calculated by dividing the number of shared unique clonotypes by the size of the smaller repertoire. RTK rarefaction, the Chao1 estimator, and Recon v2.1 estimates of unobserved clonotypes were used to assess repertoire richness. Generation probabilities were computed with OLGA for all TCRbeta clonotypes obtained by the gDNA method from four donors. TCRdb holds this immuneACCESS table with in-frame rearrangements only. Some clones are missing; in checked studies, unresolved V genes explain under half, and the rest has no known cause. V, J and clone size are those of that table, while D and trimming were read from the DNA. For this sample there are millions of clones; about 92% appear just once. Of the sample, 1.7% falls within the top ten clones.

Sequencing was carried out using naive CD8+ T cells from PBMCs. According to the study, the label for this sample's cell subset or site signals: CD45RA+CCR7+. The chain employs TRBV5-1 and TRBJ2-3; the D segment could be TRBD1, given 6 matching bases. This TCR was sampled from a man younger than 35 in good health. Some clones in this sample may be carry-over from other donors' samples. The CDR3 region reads CASSFVVLLKDRRTDTQYF. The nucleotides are TGCGCCAGCAGCTTCGTTGTGTTATTGAAGGACAGACGCACAGATACGCAGTATTTT.